This T cell receptor (beta chain) was recorded in a study of identifying expanded T cells in peripheral blood. Study-level results: Differentially abundant clones: around 1.2 between replicates, roughly 16 at roughly 13 days, 19 to 20 at four. Across healthy donors, higher total template counts meant significantly greater approximately two-week count variance.

Assay: immunoSEQ multiplex PCR; the TCRdb copy retains only in-frame clones and omits some. The sample includes tens of thousands of clones, 84% seen only once; the top ten take roughly 21%. Notes on this clone: The target antigen is unknown.

Germline CDR1 MNHEY, CDR2 SVGAGI. Trimming took 7 bases from V and 0 from J; bases not matched to a gene: 7. This CDR3 region has 15 residues. No infections or other immune events were documented during collection. The sequence was collected from a person aged 18 to 75 in good health. This rearrangement joins TRBV6-5 to TRBJ2-3; 7 bases map to TRBD2. Sequenced material: blood. As DNA, the CDR3 is TGTGCCAGCACCCGGGGGGACCCGAGCACAGATACGCAGTATTTT. Protein: CASTRGDPSTDTQYF.